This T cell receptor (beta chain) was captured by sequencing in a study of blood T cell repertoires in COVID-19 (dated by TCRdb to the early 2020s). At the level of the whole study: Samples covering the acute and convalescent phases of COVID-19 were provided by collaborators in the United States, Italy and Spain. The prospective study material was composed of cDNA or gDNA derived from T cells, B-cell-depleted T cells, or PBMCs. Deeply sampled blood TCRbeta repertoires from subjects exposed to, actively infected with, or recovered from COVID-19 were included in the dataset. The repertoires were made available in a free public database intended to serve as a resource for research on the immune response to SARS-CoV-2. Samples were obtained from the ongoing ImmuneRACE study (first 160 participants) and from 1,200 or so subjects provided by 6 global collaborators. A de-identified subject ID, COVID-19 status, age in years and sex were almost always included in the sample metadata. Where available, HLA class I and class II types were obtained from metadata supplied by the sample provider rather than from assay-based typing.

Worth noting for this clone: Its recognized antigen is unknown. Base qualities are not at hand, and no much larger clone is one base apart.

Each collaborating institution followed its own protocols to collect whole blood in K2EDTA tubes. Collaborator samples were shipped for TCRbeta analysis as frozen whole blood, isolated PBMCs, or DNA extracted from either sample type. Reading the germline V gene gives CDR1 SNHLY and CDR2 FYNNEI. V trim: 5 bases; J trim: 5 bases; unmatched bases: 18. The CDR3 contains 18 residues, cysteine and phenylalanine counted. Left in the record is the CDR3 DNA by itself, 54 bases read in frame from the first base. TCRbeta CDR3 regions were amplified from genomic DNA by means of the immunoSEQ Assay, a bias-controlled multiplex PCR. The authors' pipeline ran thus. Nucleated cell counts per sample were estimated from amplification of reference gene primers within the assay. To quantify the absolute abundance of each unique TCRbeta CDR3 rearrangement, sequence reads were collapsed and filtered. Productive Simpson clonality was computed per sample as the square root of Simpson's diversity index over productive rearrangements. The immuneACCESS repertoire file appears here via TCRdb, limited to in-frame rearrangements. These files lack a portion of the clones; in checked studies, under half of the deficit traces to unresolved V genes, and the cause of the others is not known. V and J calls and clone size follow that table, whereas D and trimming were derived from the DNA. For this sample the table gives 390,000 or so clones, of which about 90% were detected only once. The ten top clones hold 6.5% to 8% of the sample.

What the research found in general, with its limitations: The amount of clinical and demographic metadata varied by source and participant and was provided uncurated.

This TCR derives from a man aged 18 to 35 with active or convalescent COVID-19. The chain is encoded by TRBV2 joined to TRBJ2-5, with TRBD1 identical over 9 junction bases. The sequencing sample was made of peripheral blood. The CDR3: CASSPRPSTGGYGETQYF. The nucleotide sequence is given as TGTGCCAGCAGTCCCAGACCTTCGACAGGGGGGTATGGGGAGACCCAGTACTTC.